This T cell receptor beta chain was identified in a study of T-cell memory formation after mild COVID-19. Trimming stripped 5 bases from V and 3 bases from J, with 7 bases between. The CDR3 extends over 12 amino acids. From germline, CDR1 is MNHEY and CDR2 SVGAGI. TCRdb processed the 5' RACE reads anew with MiXCR; each CDR3 protein has one entry. The repertoire includes 470,000 or so distinct CDR3 sequences, around 20% of them detected once, and around 8.4% sits in the top ten. The source of this sequence is an adult woman who had mild COVID-19 (a few samples of this study predate the infection). Cell type and time point are not known. Source material: PBMCs or a T cell subset sorted from them (not recorded which). The chain carries TRBV6-5 and TRBJ1-2, with TRBD1 as a possible D gene (6 bases). The CDR3 DNA reads TGTGCCAGCAGTAAGGGGGACTATGGCTACACCTTC. Protein product: CASSKGDYGYTF.